This T cell receptor (beta chain) derives from a study of OX40 agonist ivuxolimab in advanced cancers. Findings and limits, study-wide: In CD8+ T cells, expanded clones were on average more numerous than in CD4+.

Remarks on this clone: Its antigen is currently unknown.

Clones were sequenced by immunoSEQ multiplex PCR, and TCRdb holds only the in-frame ones, with some missing. The sample yields tens of thousands of clones, roughly nine tenths seen once. V dropped 2 bases and J dropped 0; count of bases not matched to a gene: 12. CDR1 ENHRY and CDR2 SYGVKD come from the germline V gene. The CDR3 sequence is 20 residues long. The receptor comes from an adult with an advanced solid tumor such as melanoma, head and neck, liver or kidney cancer. The rearrangement links TRBV10-3 to TRBJ2-6; 8 bases map to TRBD1. The specimen was CD4+ or CD8+ T cells sorted from blood, collected in a trial of the OX40 agonist ivuxolimab. The CDR3 coding sequence is TGTGCCATCAGTGAGCCGCTAACCGGGACAGGAAGCTCTGGGGCCAACGTCCTGACTTTC. Translating it yields CAISEPLTGTGSSGANVLTF.